Listed below are T cell receptor beta chains from one sample, sequenced in a study of blood T cell repertoires in COVID-19. The data were produced by immunoSEQ multiplex PCR, yet TCRdb's version contains in-frame clones alone and is incomplete. The table includes roughly 75,000 clones, less than 90% detected once. Sequencing was carried out using peripheral blood. Receptors were obtained from a man older than 75 in a cohort sampled during active COVID-19. The CDR3 runs from the conserved cysteine through the conserved F or W. Clone size is not always given. Where it is, it says once, few, many or a class for expanded clones.

CDR3 protein: CAILRDRGSPLHF
V gene: TRBV28
clone size: NA

CDR3 protein: CAISEVPGQGVTYEQYF
V gene: TRBV10-3
clone size: NA

CDR3 protein: CASSQWDRGLRSYEQYF
V gene: TRBV4-1
clone size: NA

CDR3 protein: CASGRGRETQYF
V gene: TRBV5-4
clone size: NA

CDR3 protein: CASSLVQGSYGYTF
V gene: TRBV7-9
clone size: NA

CDR3 protein: CATSDPLEGGPDTQYF
V gene: TRBV24-1
clone size: NA

CDR3 protein: CAGARLAGGYEQYF
V gene: TRBV2
clone size: NA

CDR3 protein: CASSRSQGGEKLFF
V gene: TRBV5-1
clone size: NA

CDR3 protein: CASSLAGGGGTEAFF
V gene: TRBV7-9
clone size: NA

CDR3 protein: CASRGQGTNEQFF
V gene: TRBV6-6
clone size: NA

CDR3 protein: CASSLGLVAETQYF
V gene: TRBV5-1
clone size: NA

CDR3 protein: CASSLSDQETQYF
V gene: TRBV11-2
clone size: NA

CDR3 protein: CSVLEGANTEAFF
V gene: TRBV29-1
clone size: NA

CDR3 protein: CASSWTGNPGANVLTF
V gene: TRBV7-2
clone size: NA

CDR3 protein: CASSRPRADQPQHF
V gene: TRBV23-1
clone size: NA

CDR3 protein: CASSSRGISTEAFF
V gene: TRBV7-9
clone size: once

CDR3 protein: CATDPGTLNTGELFF
V gene: TRBV15
clone size: NA

CDR3 protein: CASSDGGYQPQHF
V gene: TRBV25-1
clone size: once

CDR3 protein: CATNSLQGARFNEQFF
V gene: TRBV27
clone size: NA

CDR3 protein: CATTPGGGGGQYEQFF
V gene: TRBV24-1
clone size: NA

CDR3 protein: CASSLDGGAYNEQFF
V gene: TRBV11-2
clone size: NA

CDR3 protein: CASSETYQNQPQHF
V gene: TRBV6-1
clone size: NA

CDR3 protein: CSARGQQKLFF
V gene: TRBV20-1
clone size: NA

CDR3 protein: CASSQGPQAGPETQYF
V gene: TRBV4-2
clone size: NA

CDR3 protein: CASRAGTGGVRPKEKLFF
V gene: TRBV7-9
clone size: many

CDR3 protein: CASSPAQTGDQPQHF
V gene: TRBV18
clone size: NA

CDR3 protein: CASKEGIANYGYTF
V gene: TRBV19
clone size: NA

CDR3 protein: CASRASNTGELFF
V gene: TRBV5-1
clone size: once

CDR3 protein: CASSLLGQGGRTEAFF
V gene: TRBV28
clone size: NA

CDR3 protein: CAISDQGLVDNEQFF
V gene: TRBV10-3
clone size: once

CDR3 protein: CASSLTGNGNYGYTF
V gene: TRBV5-1
clone size: NA

CDR3 protein: CATWLRDSEETQYF
V gene: TRBV24-1
clone size: NA

CDR3 protein: CASSLGWQGALSGNTIYF
V gene: TRBV7-8
clone size: NA

CDR3 protein: CASSEEAGGRNEQFF
V gene: TRBV6-4
clone size: NA

CDR3 protein: CASSFGTGMAEAFF
V gene: TRBV11-2
clone size: NA

CDR3 protein: CASSFSTGELFF
V gene: TRBV7-3
clone size: NA

CDR3 protein: CASSEAGGYYNEQFF
V gene: TRBV2
clone size: NA

CDR3 protein: CASSHTNNRGAAFF
V gene: TRBV3-1/TRBV3-2
clone size: NA

CDR3 protein: CASSLAATGQETQYF
V gene: TRBV5-1
clone size: NA

CDR3 protein: CASSQLAGLSNTGELFF
V gene: TRBV14
clone size: NA

CDR3 protein: CASSLIRVETQYF
V gene: TRBV5-6
clone size: NA

CDR3 protein: CASSPTPSGGGPDTQYF
V gene: TRBV18
clone size: NA

CDR3 protein: CASSLMAGGETQYF
V gene: TRBV7-2
clone size: NA

CDR3 protein: CASSYSGTGIDTQYF
V gene: TRBV6-5
clone size: once

CDR3 protein: CASRLSSGNTIYF
V gene: TRBV6-5
clone size: NA

CDR3 protein: CASSLATGDNQPQHF
V gene: TRBV7-9
clone size: few

CDR3 protein: CASSYIAGGPRDEQYF
V gene: TRBV11-2
clone size: NA

CDR3 protein: CASSLAGSSGGPNTQYF
V gene: TRBV7-2
clone size: once

CDR3 protein: CASNSWGQTQYF
V gene: TRBV2
clone size: NA

CDR3 protein: CASSLGLAGDDTQYF
V gene: TRBV5-1
clone size: NA

CDR3 protein: CASSLAGTSQETQYF
V gene: TRBV6-5
clone size: once

CDR3 protein: CASRRTGNTLRGTEAFF
V gene: TRBV5-6
clone size: once